The 24 T cell receptor beta chains listed next were all sequenced from one sample in a study of blood T cell repertoires in COVID-19. The method was immunoSEQ multiplex PCR; TCRdb's version includes in-frame clones alone and lacks a portion of them. Among some 270,000 clones listed, approximately 92% were seen once. Material for sequencing was peripheral blood. The receptors here all came from a woman aged 40 to 50 who had recovered from COVID-19.

The chain is built from TRBV30 and TRBJ1-6; D possibly corresponds to TRBD1 (5 bases). The length of the CDR3 is 15 residues. The germline CDR1 and CDR2 sequences are GTSNPN and SVGIG (reference sequence). V was cut by 3 bases and J by 9 bases, with 18 bases left in between. In DNA, the CDR3 is TGTGCCTGGAGCATCCTAAATGGGGCAACTTCACCCCTCCACTTT. Amino acid sequence: CAWSILNGATSPLHF.

The chain combines TRBV12-3 or TRBV12-4 with TRBJ2-3; 7 bases are a match to TRBD1. The CDR3 has 13 residues. J gave up 1 base and V 7 bases, and 2 bases lay outside the gene matches. The CDR3 region has the DNA TGTGCCAGCACTACAGGGGGCACAGATACGCAGTATTTT. It is translated as CASTTGGTDTQYF.

The V call is TRBV18, the J call TRBJ1-4; no reliable D call. This CDR3 comprises 13 residues. The V end lost 3 bases, the J end lost 6 bases, and 8 bases lay between the germline ends. CDR1 KGHSH and CDR2 LQKENI come from the germline V gene. CDR3 protein: CASSPGTDEKLFF. CDR3 DNA: TGTGCCAGCTCACCGGGCACAGATGAAAAACTGTTTTTT.

The chain is built from TRBV19 and TRBJ2-3, with 7 bases aligning to TRBD1. The V and J ends lost 6 bases and 0 bases, in that order; junction bases with no gene match: 6. The CDR3 is 15 amino acids. CDR1 and CDR2 (germline): LNHDA, SQIVND (reference sequence). The CDR3 region has the DNA TGTGCCAGTAGCAACAGGGGCGGGAGCACAGATACGCAGTATTTT. Residues: CASSNRGGSTDTQYF. The entire variable domain, with the rest obtained from reference TRBV19 and TRBJ2-3, is as follows: DGGITQSPKYLFRKEGQNVTLSCEQNLNHDAMYWYRQDPGQGLRLIYYSQIVNDFQKGDIAEGYSVSREKKESFPLTVTSAQKNPTAFYLCASSNRGGSTDTQYFGPGTRLTVL.

The CDR3 region has the DNA TGTGCCAGCAGTAAGACTTTAGGTGGCTACACCTTC. Residues: CASSKTLGGYTF. The chain carries TRBV6-5 and TRBJ1-2; D gene ambiguous. Germline CDR1 reads MNHEY; CDR2 reads SVGAGI. The CDR3 extends over 12 amino acids. V lost 5 bases to trimming and J lost 7 bases, with 11 bases between them.

The rearrangement links TRBV18 to TRBJ2-5; D perhaps matches TRBD1 (6 bases). The CDR3 has 14 amino acids. The germline V and J ends were trimmed by 2 bases and 3 bases, with 10 bases remaining between them. Germline assignment: CDR1 KGHSH and CDR2 LQKENI. DNA of the CDR3: TGTGCCAGCTCACCATTGGACAGAAAAGAGACCCAGTACTTC. As protein: CASSPLDRKETQYF.

The CDR3 nucleotides read TGTGCCAGCAGGCTGGAGGGACTGGGCACCGGGGAGCTGTTTTTT. It translates to CASRLEGLGTGELFF. V gene TRBV2 combines with J gene TRBJ2-2; D may be TRBD2 (6 bases). Between the trimmed V and J ends, which lost 6 bases and 4 bases, there was a span of 15 bases. The CDR3 loop spans 15 amino acids. Germline CDR1 reads SNHLY; CDR2 reads FYNNEI.

The chain has TRBV7-6 and TRBJ1-1; the match to TRBD1 covers 8 bases. The CDR3 has 15 residues. Trimming removed 2 bases from V and 3 bases from J; junction bases left unmatched: 5. Per the germline V gene, CDR1 is SGHVS and CDR2 is FNYEAQ. The CDR3 reads CASSLRWGQDTEAFF. The CDR3 DNA reads TGTGCCAGCAGCTTAAGATGGGGACAGGACACTGAAGCTTTCTTT.

J is TRBJ2-1 and V is TRBV6-6; 8 bases map to TRBD2. Trimming removed 0 bases from V and 4 bases from J; junction bases left unmatched: 2. Looked up from germline, CDR1 is MNHNY and CDR2 is SVGAGI (reference sequence). This CDR3 is built from 15 residues. DNA for the CDR3: TGTGCCAGCAGTTACTCACTAGCGGTATACAATGAGCAGTTCTTC. This gives the protein CASSYSLAVYNEQFF.

The chain combines TRBV7-3 with TRBJ2-2; possibly TRBD1 for D (5 bases). Trimming removed 1 base at V and 0 bases at J, with 15 bases between. The CDR3 consists of 18 residues. Germline-derived CDR1 and CDR2 are SGHTA and FQGTGA. For the CDR3, the DNA is TGTGCCAGCAGCTTAATTGGGCAGGGCCCCTCGAACACCGGGGAGCTGTTTTTT. It is translated as CASSLIGQGPSNTGELFF.

The V and J genes are TRBV6-5 and TRBJ2-7; perhaps TRBD2 as D (6 bases). V was pared by 5 bases and J by 4 bases, with 9 bases between. The CDR3 is made up of 12 amino acids. The germline gives CDR1 MNHEY, CDR2 SVGAGI. CDR3 protein: CASSPDYYEQYF. CDR3 coding DNA: TGTGCCAGCAGTCCGGACTATTACGAGCAGTACTTC.

This clone was seen only once. The gene calls are TRBV7-8 and TRBJ2-5, with 8 positions matching TRBD2. With V trimmed by 11 bases and J by 4 bases, 9 bases remained unmatched. Germline V gives CDR1 SGHVS, CDR2 FQNEAQ. The CDR3 spans 13 residues. CDR3 bases: TGTGCCTGTGTGCGGGAGGAACGAGAGACCCAGTACTTC. It codes for CACVREERETQYF. Complete variable domain (other parts from reference TRBV7-8 and TRBJ2-5): GAGVSQSPRYKVAKRGQDVALRCDPISGHVSLFWYQQALGQGPEFLTYFQNEAQLDKSGLPSDRFFAERPEGSVSTLKIQRTQQEDSAVYLCACVREERETQYFGPGTRLLVL.

V usage is TRBV2 and J usage is TRBJ1-5; no firm D call. V was trimmed by 1 base and J by 1 base, leaving 8 bases between them. Looked up from germline, CDR1 is SNHLY and CDR2 is FYNNEI. This CDR3 has 15 amino acids. CDR3 coding DNA: TGTGCCAGCAGTGAAGGGGAGTCGAGCAATCAGCCCCAGCATTTT. It yields the protein CASSEGESSNQPQHF. Full variable domain (rest looked up from reference TRBV2 and TRBJ1-5): EPEVTQTPSHQVTQMGQEVILRCVPISNHLYFYWYRQILGQKVEFLVSFYNNEISEKSEIFDDQFSVERPDGSNFTLKIRSTKLEDSAMYFCASSEGESSNQPQHFGDGTRLSIL.

V usage is TRBV30 and J usage is TRBJ1-1; D is ambiguous. The V end lost 2 bases, the J end lost 1 base, and 8 bases lay between the germline ends. The CDR3 loop spans 13 amino acids. CDR1 is GTSNPN, CDR2 SVGIG, per germline (reference sequence). CDR3 protein: CAWSSSRNTEAFF. The CDR3 DNA sequence: TGTGCCTGGAGTAGCTCGAGGAACACTGAAGCTTTCTTT.

The chain employs TRBV14 and TRBJ2-2; no firm D call. Trimming stripped 0 bases from V and 7 bases from J, with 9 bases between. The CDR3 length is 14 residues. The germline CDR1 and CDR2 sequences are SGHDN and FVKESK. The CDR3 DNA sequence: TGTGCCAGCAGCCAAGAGCCGAGAGGCGGGGAGCTGTTTTTT. The encoded protein is CASSQEPRGGELFF.

CDR3 nucleotides: TGTGCCAGCAGCGCTACACCGACAGGGGATGAGCAGTTCTTC. It translates to CASSATPTGDEQFF. V usage is TRBV7-9 and J usage is TRBJ2-1; 8 nucleotides match TRBD1. Germline V gene data show CDR1 as SEHNR and CDR2 as FQNEAQ (reference sequence). V dropped 5 bases and J dropped 8; count of bases not matched to a gene: 8. This CDR3 comprises 14 residues.

CDR3 loop: CASSFSQGGEQYF. The CDR3 coding sequence is TGTGCCAGCAGTTTCAGTCAGGGCGGCGAGCAGTACTTC. This rearrangement joins TRBV28 to TRBJ2-7; D possibly corresponds to TRBD1 (5 bases). Germline CDR1 reads MDHEN; CDR2 reads SYDVKM. The CDR3 runs to 13 residues. Between the trimmed V and J ends, which lost 3 bases and 6 bases, there was a span of 12 bases.

V gene TRBV2 combines with J gene TRBJ2-1; TRBD2 agrees at 13 bases. Germline V gene sequence: CDR1 SNHLY, CDR2 FYNNEI. The J segment lost 5 bases and the V segment lost 1 base, leaving 5 bases of the junction unmatched. The CDR3 length is 17 residues. The CDR3 spells CASSEEATSGGDNEQFF. For the CDR3, the DNA is TGTGCCAGCAGTGAAGAGGCCACTAGCGGGGGGGACAATGAGCAGTTCTTC.

This CDR3 reads CASSLAGVLRFTGELFF. The CDR3 nucleotides read TGCGCCAGCAGCTTGGCCGGGGTTCTAAGGTTCACCGGGGAGCTGTTTTTT. This chain joins TRBV5-1 and TRBJ2-2; tentative D call: TRBD2 (5 bases). The CDR3 consists of 17 residues. CDR1 and CDR2 from the germline V gene are SGHRS and YFSETQ. V was pared by 0 bases and J by 4 bases, with 16 bases between. The full variable domain, its missing parts supplied by reference TRBV5-1 and TRBJ2-2, is KAGVTQTPRYLIKTRGQQVTLSCSPISGHRSVSWYQQTPGQGLQFLFEYFSETQRNKGNFPGRFSGRQFSNSRSEMNVSTLELGDSALYLCASSLAGVLRFTGELFFGEGSRLTVL.

The rearrangement links TRBV2 to TRBJ2-1, with 11 nucleotides matching TRBD2. CDR1 and CDR2 from the germline V gene are SNHLY and FYNNEI. The length of the CDR3 is 14 residues. With 6 bases clipped from V and 5 bases from J, the junction kept 3 bases outside the gene matches. The CDR3 nucleotides are TGTGCCAGCAGCCCGACTAGCGGGGACAATGAGCAGTTCTTC. It is translated as CASSPTSGDNEQFF.

The V call is TRBV7-9, the J call TRBJ1-2; D is perhaps TRBD1 (5 bases). Per the germline V gene, CDR1 is SEHNR and CDR2 is FQNEAQ (reference sequence). V shed 5 bases and J shed 3 bases, with 16 bases lying between them. The CDR3 spans 15 residues. As DNA, the CDR3 is TGTGCCAGCAGCCCGGGGGGGACGGCAGACTATGGCTACACCTTC. It codes for CASSPGGTADYGYTF.

The chain uses TRBV30 and TRBJ2-1; TRBD1 agrees at 8 bases. The CDR3 length is 13 residues. Germline V lookup: CDR1 GTSNPN, CDR2 SVGIG (reference sequence). The junction had 5 bases not matched to a gene; V was cut back by 4 bases and J by 6 bases. CDR3 in DNA: TGTGCCTGGACGGACAGGGCCCCCAATGAGCAGTTCTTC. It translates to CAWTDRAPNEQFF.

A single count supports this clone. This rearrangement joins TRBV12-5 to TRBJ1-1; maybe TRBD1 (6 bases). CDR3 size: 13 residues. V lost 2 bases and J lost 4, with 8 bases in between. CDR1 and CDR2 from the germline V gene are LGHNT and FRNRAP. As DNA, the CDR3 is TGTGCTAGTGGTTTGCGAGGGGGCACTGAAGCTTTCTTT. It specifies CASGLRGGTEAFF. Based on the CDR3 plus reference TRBV12-5 and TRBJ1-1, the full variable domain is DARVTQTPRHKVTEMGQEVTMRCQPILGHNTVFWYRQTMMQGLELLAYFRNRAPLDDSGMPKDRFSAEMPDATLATLKIQPSEPRDSAVYFCASGLRGGTEAFFGQGTRLTVV.

V and J are TRBV15 and TRBJ2-1, with a tentative D call TRBD2 (6 bases). This CDR3 spans 12 amino acids. V lost 3 bases, J lost 6 bases, and 6 bases lay in between. Germline V lookup: CDR1 LNHNV, CDR2 YYDKDF (reference sequence). CDR3 amino acids: CATSSGSNEQFF. DNA of the CDR3: TGTGCCACCAGCAGCGGGAGCAATGAGCAGTTCTTC.